This TCR beta chain derives from a study of blood T cell repertoires in COVID-19. Overall study: Sample material is recorded as cDNA or gDNA derived from T cells, B-cell-depleted T cells, or PBMCs.

The CDR3 consists of 17 residues. V shed 4 bases and J 3 bases; nucleotides not matched to a gene: 11. Looked up from germline, CDR1 is MDHEN and CDR2 is SYDVKM. Original handling: Estimated nucleated cell counts came from reference gene primer amplification. Only in-frame clones appear in the TCRdb table, and some are missing; sequencing was by immunoSEQ multiplex PCR. The V and J calls and clone size come from that table; D and trimming were worked out from the DNA. Among roughly 290,000 clones, about 91% were seen once, and the ten largest hold around 12%. V and J are TRBV28 and TRBJ2-1; 8 positions agree with TRBD2. Material: peripheral blood. The sequence came from an older woman with acute or convalescent COVID-19. As DNA, the CDR3 is TGTGCCAGCAGTTCGAAGCGGGAGTCCTCCTTCTACAATGAGCAGTTCTTC. Translating gives CASSSKRESSFYNEQFF. The variable domain in full, completed from reference TRBV28 and TRBJ2-1, reads DVKVTQSSRYLVKRTGEKVFLECVQDMDHENMFWYRQDPGLGLRLIYFSYDVKMKEKGDIPEGYSVSREKKERFSLILESASTNQTSMYLCASSSKRESSFYNEQFFGPGTRLTVL.